Presented here are 5 T cell receptor beta chains from one specimen sequenced in a study of T-cell reconstitution after alpha-beta-depleted transplantation in children. Unique molecular identifiers were incorporated into the prepared TCRbeta library. In TCRdb, the PCR reads were re-called with MiXCR into one record per CDR3 protein. Found here are a few hundred thousand distinct CDR3 sequences, roughly a tenth of them singletons; the top ten hold approximately 5%. The material was PBMCs from the stem cell graft donor, obtained from the stem cell graft. The origin of the receptors is a human donor who donated a stem cell graft to a child with SCID.

At least ten counts were recorded for this clonotype. CDR3 nucleotides: TGCGCCAGCAGCTTGGGAGGGGGCGAGGGTCAGCCCCAGCATTTT. This sequence encodes CASSLGGGEGQPQHF. This chain joins TRBV5-1 and TRBJ1-5, with 7 nucleotides matching TRBD1. Trimming removed 0 bases from V and 6 bases from J; junction bases left unmatched: 6. The CDR3 length is 15 residues. Germline CDR1 SGHRS, CDR2 YFSETQ.

Turning to this clonotype: A read error may explain this, as a much larger clone is one base away. The chain has TRBV2 and TRBJ1-6, with a weak D call TRBD1 (6 bases). This CDR3 is 16 amino acids long. Germline V gene sequence: CDR1 SNHLY, CDR2 FYNNEI. This chain's CDR3 is CPSSELGPGVASPLHF. The CDR3 DNA is TGTCCCAGCAGTGAATTGGGGCCAGGGGTGGCCTCACCCCTCCACTTT. The variable domain in full, completed from reference TRBV2 and TRBJ1-6, reads EPEVTQTPSHQVTQMGQEVILRCVPISNHLYFYWYRQILGQKVEFLVSFYNNEISEKSEIFDDQFSVERPDGSNFTLKIRSTKLEDSAMYFCPSSELGPGVASPLHFGNGTRLTVT.

This clonotype was recorded at least ten times. V is TRBV5-1 and J is TRBJ2-5; D remains ambiguous. Per the germline V gene, CDR1 is SGHRS and CDR2 is YFSETQ. The CDR3 totals 13 residues. Trimming took 2 bases from V and 5 from J, leaving 10 bases between them. CDR3 in DNA: TGCGCCAGCAGCTTCCTAGAAAGGGAGACCCAGTACTTC. Amino acid sequence: CASSFLERETQYF.

This clonotype was counted many times. The chain recombines TRBV20-1 with TRBJ2-3; 14 bases agree with TRBD2. After removal of 8 bases from V and 4 bases from J, the junction contained 8 bases not matched to a gene. The germline V gene has CDR1 DFQATT and CDR2 SNEGSKA (reference sequence). This CDR3 comprises 15 residues. In DNA form, the CDR3 reads TGCAGTTCCCCGACTAGCGGGGGGGCCCCAGATACGCAGTATTTT. Residues: CSSPTSGGAPDTQYF.

This clonotype was picked up many times. The chain joins TRBV12-3 or TRBV12-4 to TRBJ2-2; D may match TRBD1 or TRBD2 (5 bases each). V was cut by 5 bases and J by 6 bases, with 7 bases left in between. The CDR3 is made up of 12 amino acids. The CDR3 bases are TGTGCCAGCAGTCAGGGACCCGGGGAGCTGTTTTTT. This gives the protein CASSQGPGELFF.